A single sample gave rise to the 32 T cell receptor beta chains below, sequenced in a study of blood T cells in healthy people across ages. Next came a second PCR, run for about 6 to 12 cycles, which used a sample-barcoded 5' primer along with a J-beta primer mix. MiXCR, run by TCRdb on the 5' RACE reads, gives a single entry per CDR3 protein. The table shows around 1,700,000 distinct CDR3 sequences, with roughly 30% occurring only once. Specimen: blood. These receptors originate from a woman aged 25 to 39 in good health.

In this sample, this clonotype turned up a few times. The J gene is TRBJ2-1, the V gene TRBV9, with D unclear. Germline CDR1 is SGDLS and CDR2 is YYNGEE. The CDR3 spans 14 residues. V was pared by 4 bases and J by 5 bases, with 13 bases between. The CDR3: CASSPRVENNEQFF. CDR3 in DNA: TGTGCCAGCAGCCCCAGAGTGGAAAACAATGAGCAGTTCTTC.

This clonotype was detected a few times. The rearrangement joins TRBV3-1 to TRBJ2-3; TRBD2 is a possible D gene (6 bases). Germline V CDR1 and CDR2: LGHDT, YNNKEL (reference sequence). CDR3 length: 18 residues. V was shortened by 4 bases and J by 2 bases, with 22 bases between the two germline ends. The DNA of the CDR3 is TGTGCCAGCAGCCCAAGTAGTTCGGGCCTAGCGCCCACAGATACGCAGTATTTT. Translating it yields CASSPSSSGLAPTDTQYF.

As DNA, the CDR3 is TGCAGTGCTGAGGGACTAGCGGGTAGCACAGATACGCAGTATTTT. This translates into CSAEGLAGSTDTQYF. This chain links TRBV20-1 with TRBJ2-3; 12 bases map to TRBD2. CDR3 length: 15 amino acids. Germline V lookup: CDR1 DFQATT, CDR2 SNEGSKA (reference sequence). V lost 5 bases, J lost 0 bases, and 3 bases stayed unmatched.

The chain is built from TRBV20-1 and TRBJ1-1; TRBD1 aligns across 7 bases. CDR3 length: 16 amino acids. CDR1 and CDR2 (germline): DFQATT, SNEGSKA (reference sequence). As DNA, the CDR3 is TGCATGATACCAGCTGGGTCACAGGGGCAGTACCCTGAAGCTTTCTTT. This gives the protein CMIPAGSQGQYPEAFF.

This clonotype appeared many times. The rearrangement uses TRBV29-1 and TRBJ2-5; the D is unclear. V was pared by 4 bases and J by 5 bases, with 11 bases between. There are 12 residues in the CDR3. Germline CDR1 is SQVTM and CDR2 is ANQGSEA. The DNA for the CDR3 is TGCAGCGTTGTGGTGGCGGAGGAGACCCAGTACTTC. It yields the protein CSVVVAEETQYF. The whole variable domain, remainder taken from reference TRBV29-1 and TRBJ2-5, is SAVISQKPSRDICQRGTSLTIQCQVDSQVTMMFWYRQQPGQSLTLIATANQGSEATYESGFVIDKFPISRPNLTFSTLTVSNMSPEDSSIYLCSVVVAEETQYFGPGTRLLVL.

The chain recombines TRBV11-3 with TRBJ2-1; 9 bases align to TRBD2. Germline CDR1 SGHNT, CDR2 YENEEA. V lost 4 bases to trimming and J lost 8 bases; unmatched junction nucleotides: 9. This CDR3 is 15 amino acids long. DNA of the CDR3: TGTGCCAGCAGCTCGGCAGCGGGGGGATTCGATGAGCAGTTCTTC. Protein: CASSSAAGGFDEQFF.

This clonotype showed up many times. The chain couples TRBV6-2 or TRBV6-3 to TRBJ2-5; D gene uncertain. CDR1 MNHEY and CDR2 SVGEGT come from the germline V gene. CDR3 length equals 14 residues. Trimming pared 6 bases from V and 3 bases from J, leaving 14 bases between. The CDR3 sequence is CASSPSWAEETQYF. The CDR3 DNA reads TGTGCCAGCAGCCCCAGCTGGGCCGAAGAGACCCAGTACTTC.

In regard to this clonotype: This may be a read error: a much more frequent sequence differs by one nucleotide. The CDR3 bases are TGTGCCAGCTCACCACGAGGGCCTAGCGGGAGGCAACACAATGAGCAGTACTTC. Its protein product is CASSPRGPSGRQHNEQYF. The rearrangement uses TRBV18 and TRBJ2-7, with 11 positions matching TRBD2. Germline lookup yields CDR1 KGHSH and CDR2 LQKENI. The J segment lost 7 bases and the V segment lost 1 base, leaving 15 bases of the junction unmatched. This CDR3 has 18 residues.

The J gene is TRBJ2-7, the V gene TRBV10-3, with D tentatively TRBD1 (6 bases). The length of the CDR3 is 15 residues. The V gene lost 2 bases and the J gene lost 2 bases, with 13 bases spanning the gap. CDR1 and CDR2 from the germline V gene are ENHRY and SYGVKD. In nucleotides, the CDR3 is TGTGCCATCAGTGAGCCTGGACAGTACCCCTACGAGCAGTACTTC. This codes for CAISEPGQYPYEQYF.

This clonotype was seen more than once but under ten times. The gene calls are TRBV7-3 and TRBJ2-5, with 8 bases matching TRBD1. The CDR3 has 16 residues. Trimming at V came to 2 bases and at J to 4 bases, leaving 9 bases not matched to a gene. Germline loops: CDR1 SGHTA, CDR2 FQGTGA. The CDR3 loop reads CASSLYGQGAGETQYF. CDR3 nucleotides: TGTGCCAGCAGCTTATATGGACAGGGCGCAGGAGAGACCCAGTACTTC.

The J gene is TRBJ2-1, the V gene TRBV4-3; no clear D. The CDR3 contains 14 residues. Germline V gene lookup returns CDR1 LGHNA and CDR2 YSLEER. Deletions cut 0 bases from V and 4 bases from J, with 7 bases between. The CDR3 here is CASSQDVAYNEQFF. The CDR3 DNA reads as TGCGCCAGCAGCCAAGATGTGGCTTACAATGAGCAGTTCTTC.

J is TRBJ1-6 and V is TRBV20-1; D is ambiguous. Germline CDR1 is DFQATT and CDR2 is SNEGSKA (reference sequence). V dropped 6 bases and J dropped 9 bases, with 24 bases sitting between them. The CDR3 is made up of 16 amino acids. The CDR3 spells CSAQRKTSRLASPLHF. CDR3 DNA sequence: TGCAGTGCGCAAAGAAAAACGTCGCGATTGGCTTCACCCCTCCACTTT.

The J gene is TRBJ1-2, the V gene TRBV20-1; D uncertain. This CDR3 is 14 amino acids long. The V end lost 4 bases, the J end lost 1 base, and 13 bases lay between the germline ends. In germline, CDR1 is DFQATT, CDR2 SNEGSKA (reference sequence). CDR3 sequence (DNA): TGCAGTGCTATGAGGCCAGGCTATAACTATGGCTACACCTTC. Its protein product is CSAMRPGYNYGYTF.

V gene TRBV5-5 combines with J gene TRBJ2-1; the D call may be TRBD1 or TRBD2 (6 bases each). Germline CDR1 is SGHKS and CDR2 is YYEKEE (reference sequence). The CDR3 totals 14 residues. V was shortened by 1 base and J by 9 bases, with 14 bases between the two germline ends. The CDR3 here is CASSLWGAGSEQFF. The DNA for the CDR3 is TGTGCCAGCAGCTTGTGGGGGGCGGGGAGTGAGCAGTTCTTC.

The V and J genes are TRBV6-6 and TRBJ1-3; D gene uncertain. Germline CDR1 and CDR2: MNHNY and SVGAGI (reference sequence). V lost 4 bases and J 0 bases, leaving 13 bases between the germline ends. The CDR3 spans 16 residues. The CDR3 nucleotides are TGTGCCAGCAGTTCACCTCAGGAGAGCTCTGGAAACACCATATATTTT. As protein: CASSSPQESSGNTIYF.

This clonotype was detected a few times. The CDR3 region has the DNA TGCAGCGTTGAAGATTGGACAGTCTATGGCTACACCTTC. Its protein product is CSVEDWTVYGYTF. The rearrangement joins TRBV29-1 to TRBJ1-2, with D possibly TRBD1 on 6 matching bases. This CDR3 contains 13 residues. The V and J ends lost 0 bases and 4 bases respectively, with 9 bases between them. CDR1 is SQVTM, CDR2 ANQGSEA, per germline.

DNA for the CDR3: TGCGCCAGCAGGACAACAGGGACCACCGGGGAGCTGTTTTTT. Protein product: CASRTTGTTGELFF. The chain is built from TRBV5-1 and TRBJ2-2; TRBD1 is a possible D gene (6 bases). Per germline, CDR1 SGHRS and CDR2 YFSETQ. The V and J ends lost 5 bases and 4 bases respectively, with 12 bases between them. This CDR3 has 14 amino acids.

This clonotype was seen a handful of times. The chain is built from TRBV14 and TRBJ1-5, with D unresolved. Per germline, CDR1 SGHDN and CDR2 FVKESK. Trimming stripped 4 bases from V and 4 bases from J, with 8 bases between. The CDR3 runs to 13 residues. CDR3 loop: CASSRGLNQPQHF. The CDR3 bases are TGTGCCAGCAGCCGAGGCTTGAATCAGCCCCAGCATTTT.

This clonotype was seen many times. The chain carries TRBV5-1 and TRBJ2-3; D remains ambiguous. V dropped 6 bases and J dropped 2 bases, with 10 bases sitting between them. This CDR3 has 13 amino acids. Germline CDR1 SGHRS, CDR2 YFSETQ. CDR3 in amino acids: CASNRGVTDTQYF. The DNA for the CDR3 is TGCGCCAGCAATCGTGGCGTCACAGATACGCAGTATTTT.

The J gene is TRBJ2-7, the V gene TRBV6-2 or TRBV6-3; no clear D. The length of the CDR3 is 14 residues. Trimming took 5 bases from V and 0 from J, leaving 11 bases between them. The V gene's germline CDR1 is MNHEY and CDR2 SVGEGT. The CDR3 coding sequence is TGTGCCAGCAGTCGGGCCCAAAGCTCCTACGAGCAGTACTTC. It is translated as CASSRAQSSYEQYF.

This clonotype was recorded a few times. The chain links TRBV29-1 to TRBJ2-7; a weak D match, TRBD2 (5 bases). CDR1 is SQVTM, CDR2 ANQGSEA, per germline. The CDR3 totals 12 residues. The ends were cut back, 5 bases at V and 2 bases at J, with 10 bases in the middle. The CDR3 coding sequence is TGCAGCGTTCGCGGAGCGGCCTACGAGCAGTACTTC. It specifies CSVRGAAYEQYF.

A word on this clonotype: Germline is not matched at one junction end, which may reflect a read error. The rearrangement uses TRBV5-1 and TRBJ2-3; 7 bases are a match to TRBD1. The CDR3 spans 16 residues. Germline V gives CDR1 SGHRS, CDR2 YFSETQ. This CDR3 reads CANSLQGRGGTDTQYF. CDR3 DNA: TGCGCCAACAGCTTACAGGGGAGAGGGGGCACAGATACGCAGTATTTT.

This clonotype has just a few counts. This rearrangement joins TRBV12-3 or TRBV12-4 to TRBJ1-1; 7 bases are shared with TRBD1. V was pared by 6 bases and J by 6 bases, with 7 bases of the junction left unmatched. CDR3 length: 13 amino acids. The CDR3 loop is CASSPDRDAEAFF. The CDR3 DNA reads TGTGCCAGCAGCCCCGACAGGGACGCTGAAGCTTTCTTT.

This clonotype has a handful of counts. The CDR3 is CASRRGQPQHF. The CDR3 DNA reads TGTGCCAGCAGGCGGGGTCAGCCCCAGCATTTT. V is TRBV6-2 or TRBV6-3 and J is TRBJ1-5; no firm D call. CDR1 MNHEY and CDR2 SVGEGT come from the germline V gene. There are 11 residues in the CDR3. The ends were cut back, 6 bases at V and 6 bases at J, with 6 bases in the middle.

This clonotype turned up a few times. The J gene is TRBJ1-1, the V gene TRBV20-1; D ambiguous. CDR1 is DFQATT, CDR2 SNEGSKA, per germline (reference sequence). This CDR3 is 13 amino acids long. Trimming stripped 6 bases from V and 7 bases from J, with 18 bases between. Here the CDR3 reads CSAKKGTSREAFF. In nucleotides, the CDR3 is TGCAGTGCCAAGAAGGGTACTTCCCGTGAAGCTTTCTTT.

This clonotype was picked up many times. This chain links TRBV7-3 with TRBJ1-1; D perhaps matches TRBD1 (6 bases). V shed 5 bases and J shed 4 bases, with 11 bases lying between them. CDR1 is SGHTA and CDR2 is FQGTGA in the germline V gene. This CDR3 has 13 residues. CDR3 sequence (DNA): TGTGCCAGCAGCCCCCAACAGGGCACTGAAGCTTTCTTT. It encodes CASSPQQGTEAFF.

As for this clonotype: One junction end disagrees with the germline gene, perhaps due to a read error. This sequence joins TRBV7-8 and TRBJ1-5; 7 nucleotides line up with TRBD1. Per the germline V gene, CDR1 is SGHVS and CDR2 is FQNEAQ. CDR3 length equals 16 residues. CDR3 region: CASSQTGVGSNQPQHF. In nucleotides, the CDR3 is TGTGCCAGCAGCCAAACAGGGGTTGGGAGCAATCAGCCTCAGCATTTT.

This chain connects TRBV7-2 to TRBJ1-4; D gene uncertain. The germline V gene has CDR1 SGHTA and CDR2 FQGNSA. The CDR3 is made up of 14 amino acids. Trimming shortened V by 1 base and J by 8 bases, and 11 bases separated the two germline ends. Here the CDR3 reads CASSLVGLKEKLFF. The CDR3 coding sequence is TGTGCCAGCAGCTTAGTAGGGCTTAAGGAAAAACTGTTTTTT.

V gene TRBV6-2 or TRBV6-3 combines with J gene TRBJ2-1, with D unresolved. The germline gives CDR1 MNHEY, CDR2 SVGEGT. The CDR3 runs 17 residues. Trimming took off 6 bases at V and 0 bases at J, with 18 bases between the two ends. The CDR3 here is CASSVSKTLYSYNEQFF. For the CDR3, the DNA is TGTGCCAGCAGCGTTTCTAAGACCCTCTACTCCTACAATGAGCAGTTCTTC.

This clonotype was observed a handful of times. Here the CDR3 reads CAISETGDANTEAFF. CDR3 coding DNA: TGTGCCATCAGTGAAACAGGGGATGCGAACACTGAAGCTTTCTTT. This chain connects TRBV10-3 to TRBJ1-1, with 7 bases fitting TRBD1. V was clipped by 3 bases and J by 1 base; unmatched bases: 5. CDR3 length: 15 amino acids. Looked up from germline, CDR1 is ENHRY and CDR2 is SYGVKD.

There are a few counts of this clonotype. This sequence joins TRBV12-3 or TRBV12-4 and TRBJ2-2; D is undetermined. V was cut by 2 bases and J by 6 bases, with 7 bases left in between. The CDR3 has 13 residues. This CDR3 reads CASSLRDSGELFF. The CDR3 nucleotides read TGTGCCAGCAGTTTAAGAGACTCCGGGGAGCTGTTTTTT.

This clonotype showed up just a few times. V is TRBV6-1 and J is TRBJ1-2, with a possible D match to TRBD1 (5 bases). V was trimmed by 2 bases and J by 7 bases, leaving 17 bases between them. This CDR3 spans 15 amino acids. CDR1 and CDR2 from the germline V gene are MNHNS and SASEGT. For the CDR3, the DNA is TGTGCCAGCAGTGAACGGCGGAATAGCGGGGGTGGCTACACCTTC. It is translated as CASSERRNSGGGYTF.